This T cell receptor (beta chain) is drawn from a study of patients and donors after allogeneic stem cell transplantation. The ends lost 5 bases at V and 0 bases at J; junction bases unmatched: 10. Germline V gene data show CDR1 as MNHNS and CDR2 as SASEGT. The CDR3 consists of 16 residues. MiXCR, applied by TCRdb to the RT-PCR reads, yields one record per CDR3 protein. Of some 880,000 distinct CDR3 sequences listed, roughly 18% are singletons. This chain connects TRBV6-1 to TRBJ2-7, with 7 bases fitting TRBD1. This sequence originates from a human donor who was either an allogeneic HSCT recipient or a stem cell or donor lymphocyte infusion donor (not recorded which). It is not recorded whose cells these are; they may come from a transplant donor. The specimen sequenced was blood, either unsorted or a sorted T cell fraction (not recorded which). Here the CDR3 reads CASSQVTGSSSYEQYF. CDR3 bases: TGTGCCAGCAGTCAAGTGACAGGGTCGAGCTCCTACGAGCAGTACTTC.